This TCR beta chain was retrieved from a study of shared clonotypes between healthy human individuals. Germline trimming cut 5 bases from V and 3 bases from J; bases unmatched to any gene: 5. The V gene's germline CDR1 is SGHAT and CDR2 FQNNGV. The CDR3 is made up of 14 amino acids. Measured with immunoSEQ multiplex PCR; TCRdb has only the in-frame clones, and not every one. The sample includes about 2 million clones, just under 95% of them seen just once. As defined, naive CD8 cells were CD45RO-negative and positively selected for CCR7, with terminally differentiated effector memory CD45RA+ cells excluded. Free of recent acute infections or vaccinations, the donors were healthy HIV-negative adults.

This chain links TRBV11-2 with TRBJ2-7; 9 nucleotides match TRBD2. Sequencing was done on a sample of naive CD8+ T cells sorted from blood. The receptor's source is a man between 18 and 35 years old in good health. As DNA, the CDR3 is TGTGCCAGCAGCCTTGGACTAGCGCACTACGAGCAGTACTTC. Residues: CASSLGLAHYEQYF.